This T cell receptor (beta chain) was observed in a study of CD8+CD57+ T cells in acquired aplastic anemia (dated by TCRdb to the late 2010s). About the full investigation: DNA extracted from sorted CD4+ and CD8+ cells had a mean of approximately 3.5 ug, with a range of roughly 0.2 to 27.4 ug. Mean read counts for healthy donor samples were about 10.8 million for CD4+ cells and some 11 million for CD8+ cells.

Study-level results and caveats: Although under 35 CD8+ CDR3 sequences were shared by patients and controls, these sequences appeared highly expressed in patients and within the immunodominant clones of patients. No significant difference in CD8+ Simpson's diversity was found between patients and healthy controls (P=0.060).

Genomic DNA was used as template for profiling of TCR beta VDJ combinations and CDR3 sequences. An Illumina HiSeq 2000 was the platform used for TCR repertoire sequencing. In the authors' own workflow: TRBV/TRBJ rearrangement plots, CDR3 size and DJ length profiles, and Simpson's diversity index were used to assess repertoires. The most abundant DNA sequence in the deep sequencing data was defined as the immunodominant clone. CDR3 amino acid sequences were checked for sharing across subjects and were also compared against the VDJdb database and published repertoires. The raw public reads went through TCRdb reprocessing: fastp at Q25, MiXCR clone calling, in-frame beta chains kept. Rows are combined by CDR3 protein, so each entry shows the most common genes and DNA. TCRdb assigned the V and J calls; the authors' analysis was not used. This sample is represented by 400,000 to 450,000 distinct CDR3 sequences; 65% to 80% of them were singletons. The ten largest clones capture 4% of the sample.

Inclusive of both ends, the CDR3 amounts to 13 amino acids. The germline V gene encodes CDR1 SGDLS and CDR2 YYNGEE. Remarks on this clonotype: It has no known antigen specificity. This likely comes from a read error, as the CDR3 has no conserved phenylalanine or tryptophan at its end. The DNA is left out, because the CDR3 cannot be placed on it with certainty; the CDR3 is given as TCRdb lists it.

In the study, sorted CD4+ and CD8+ blood T cells from patients with severe aplastic anemia and from healthy subjects underwent deep sequencing of TCR repertoires. Ficoll-Paque density gradient centrifugation was used to isolate peripheral blood mononuclear cells. Before DNA extraction, CD4+ and CD8+ T cells were sorted by FACS or by magnetic beads. The sequenced sample consisted of sorted CD4+, CD8+, or CD8+CD57+ T cells (not recorded which) from PBMCs. The chain is assembled from TRBV9 and TRBJ2-2; TRBD2 is taken as the D call from the table, unchecked against the DNA. The TCR was taken from a human donor in good health, serving as a control. The CDR3 is CASSAPSPLAVFI.